This T cell receptor beta chain was found in a study of T cell repertoires in cytomegalovirus infection. Study summary: Based on public TCR beta signatures, there were indications of CMV infection and of a matching HLA type.

This clonotype has a handful of counts. TCRdb re-called the reads through MiXCR, storing one row per CDR3 protein. Of 300,000 to 400,000 distinct CDR3 sequences in the sample, around a tenth were seen once. Germline-derived CDR1 and CDR2 are MDHEN and SYDVKM. Trimming removed 8 bases at V and 3 bases at J, with 14 bases between. The CDR3 is 14 amino acids. Sample: PBMCs. This chain links TRBV28 with TRBJ1-5; unclear D gene. This sequence was found in a human donor in good health (CMV status not recorded). Some clones in this sample may be carry-over from other donors' samples. CDR3 sequence (DNA): TGTGCCAGCGTAATTAATTTCATCAATCAGCCCCAGCATTTT. Residues: CASVINFINQPQHF.